This T cell receptor beta chain was captured in a study of shared clonotypes between healthy human individuals. Notes on this clone: Its antigen is not known.

CD45RO-negative, CCR7-selected cells formed the naive CD8 fraction, which excluded terminally differentiated effector memory CD45RA+ cells. Produced via immunoSEQ multiplex PCR; TCRdb's table is partial and in-frame only. The data show about 680,000 clones, about 91% seen once. The length of the CDR3 is 14 residues. Germline assignment: CDR1 MNHEY and CDR2 SMNVEV (reference sequence). V was pared by 7 bases and J by 0 bases, with 10 bases between. Findings and caveats of the study: Depth was large, yet rarefaction showed that sorted-subset sequencing was incomplete. The low donor count limited represented genetic and exposure-history diversity.

V usage is TRBV27 and J usage is TRBJ2-1; tentatively, D is TRBD1 (5 bases). Sequencing used naive CD8+ T cells sorted from blood. This receptor was taken from a man between 25 and 39 years old in good health. The chain's CDR3 is CASIGEASYNEQFF. CDR3 in DNA: TGTGCCAGCATAGGGGAAGCCTCCTACAATGAGCAGTTCTTC.